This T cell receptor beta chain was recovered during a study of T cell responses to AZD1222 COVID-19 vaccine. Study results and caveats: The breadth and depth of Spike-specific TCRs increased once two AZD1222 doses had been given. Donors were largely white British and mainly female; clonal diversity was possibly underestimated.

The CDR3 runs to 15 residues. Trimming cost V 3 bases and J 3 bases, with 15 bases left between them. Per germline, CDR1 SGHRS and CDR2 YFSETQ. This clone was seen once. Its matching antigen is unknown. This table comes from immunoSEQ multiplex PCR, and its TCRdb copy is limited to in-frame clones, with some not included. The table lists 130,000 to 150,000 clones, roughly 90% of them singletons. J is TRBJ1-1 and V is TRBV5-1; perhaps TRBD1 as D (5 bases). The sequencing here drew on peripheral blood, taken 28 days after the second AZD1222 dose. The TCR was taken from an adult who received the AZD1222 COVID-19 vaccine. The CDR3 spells CASSSRGLYDTEAFF. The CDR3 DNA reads TGCGCCAGCAGCTCCCGGGGGTTGTATGACACTGAAGCTTTCTTT.